Given below is one T cell receptor beta chain in context. What it recognizes is unknown. Germline CDR1 is SQVTM and CDR2 is ANQGSEA. Between the trimmed V and J ends, which lost 3 bases and 6 bases, there was a span of 20 bases. The CDR3 contains 15 residues. No donor received chemotherapy or radiotherapy before surgery, nor immunotherapy before or after it. A grid approach was used to sample three regions from each formalin-fixed paraffin-embedded tumor block. Method: immunoSEQ multiplex PCR; TCRdb's copy keeps in-frame clones and lacks some. The sample yields under 7,000 clones, 70% to 80% seen once. The data were obtained in a study of T cells and copy number aberrations in small-cell lung cancer. Points from the study as a whole: Tumors showed lower T-cell density, richness and clonality than adjacent lung, though density did not differ significantly.

This clonotype originated in a middle-aged man with small cell lung cancer. The chain recombines TRBV29-1 with TRBJ1-1; the D gene is possibly TRBD1 (6 bases). The sequencing input was tumor tissue. The CDR3 reads CSVEGGGDRGSEAFF. The DNA of the CDR3 is TGCAGCGTTGAGGGTGGGGGCGATCGGGGATCTGAAGCTTTCTTT.